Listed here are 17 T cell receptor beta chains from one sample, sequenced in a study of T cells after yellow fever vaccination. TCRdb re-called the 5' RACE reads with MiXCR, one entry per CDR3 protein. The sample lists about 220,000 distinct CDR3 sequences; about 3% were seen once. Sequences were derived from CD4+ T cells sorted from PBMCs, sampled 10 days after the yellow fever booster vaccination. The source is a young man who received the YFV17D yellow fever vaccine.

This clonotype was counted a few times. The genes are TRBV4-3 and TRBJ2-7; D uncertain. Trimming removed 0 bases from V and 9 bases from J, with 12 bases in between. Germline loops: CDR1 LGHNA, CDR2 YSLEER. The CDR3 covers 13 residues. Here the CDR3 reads CASSQDLASRQYF. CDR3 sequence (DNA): TGCGCCAGCAGCCAAGATCTGGCCTCACGGCAGTACTTC.

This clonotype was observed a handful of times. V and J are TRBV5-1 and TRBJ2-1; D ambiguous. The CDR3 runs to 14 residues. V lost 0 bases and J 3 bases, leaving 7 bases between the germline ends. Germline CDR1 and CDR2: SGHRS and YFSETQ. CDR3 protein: CASSLASVYNEQFF. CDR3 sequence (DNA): TGCGCCAGCAGCTTGGCGTCAGTCTACAATGAGCAGTTCTTC.

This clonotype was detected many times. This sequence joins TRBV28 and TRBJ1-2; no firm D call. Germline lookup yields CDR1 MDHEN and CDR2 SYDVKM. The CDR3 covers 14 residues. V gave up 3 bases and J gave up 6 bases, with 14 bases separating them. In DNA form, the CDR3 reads TGTGCCAGCAGTTTTCGTGCTGCGCAAGATGGCTACACCTTC. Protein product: CASSFRAAQDGYTF.

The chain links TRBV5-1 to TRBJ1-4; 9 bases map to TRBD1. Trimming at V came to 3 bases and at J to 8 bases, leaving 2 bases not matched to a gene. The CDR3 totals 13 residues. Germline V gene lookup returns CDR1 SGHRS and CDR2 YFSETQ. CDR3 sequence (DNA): TGCGCCAGCAGCTGGGGACAGGGAGAAAAACTGTTTTTT. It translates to CASSWGQGEKLFF.

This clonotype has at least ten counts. The CDR3 DNA reads TGTGCCAGCAGTGACAGGGATAGCAATCAGCCCCAGCATTTT. Encoded protein: CASSDRDSNQPQHF. This chain links TRBV2 with TRBJ1-5; D might be TRBD1 (5 bases). The V gene's germline CDR1 is SNHLY and CDR2 FYNNEI. This CDR3 is built from 14 residues. V lost 3 bases and J 0 bases, leaving 6 bases between the germline ends. Together with reference TRBV2 and TRBJ1-5, the CDR3 gives the full variable domain: EPEVTQTPSHQVTQMGQEVILRCVPISNHLYFYWYRQILGQKVEFLVSFYNNEISEKSEIFDDQFSVERPDGSNFTLKIRSTKLEDSAMYFCASSDRDSNQPQHFGDGTRLSIL.

The CDR3 bases are TGCGCCAGCAGCTCAAAACTAGCGGGGGGCACAGATACGCAGTATTTT. Translating it yields CASSSKLAGGTDTQYF. This chain joins TRBV5-1 and TRBJ2-3, with 11 bases identical to TRBD2. This CDR3 is built from 16 residues. Unmatched junction bases numbered 4, after V lost 3 bases and J lost 1 base. Germline assignment: CDR1 SGHRS and CDR2 YFSETQ.

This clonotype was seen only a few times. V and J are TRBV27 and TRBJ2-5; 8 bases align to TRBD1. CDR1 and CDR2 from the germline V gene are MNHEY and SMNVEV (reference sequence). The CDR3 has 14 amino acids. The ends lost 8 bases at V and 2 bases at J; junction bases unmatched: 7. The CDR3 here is CASGLDRGQETQYF. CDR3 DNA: TGTGCCAGCGGTCTCGACAGGGGACAAGAGACCCAGTACTTC.

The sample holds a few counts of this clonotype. The CDR3 reads CSAKGSGGNSPLHF. The CDR3 DNA is TGCAGTGCTAAGGGCTCAGGGGGGAATTCACCCCTCCACTTT. The V gene is TRBV20-1, the J gene TRBJ1-6; TRBD1 agrees at 7 bases. V trimming: 4 bases; J trimming: 7 bases; junction bases outside the gene matches: 7. This CDR3 contains 14 residues. Germline V CDR1 and CDR2: DFQATT, SNEGSKA (reference sequence).

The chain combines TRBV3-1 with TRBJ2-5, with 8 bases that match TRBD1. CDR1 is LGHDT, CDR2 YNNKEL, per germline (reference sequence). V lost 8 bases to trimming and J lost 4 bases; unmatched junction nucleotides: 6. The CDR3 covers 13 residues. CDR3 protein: CASGQGASETQYF. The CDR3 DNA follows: TGTGCCAGCGGGCAGGGGGCTTCAGAGACCCAGTACTTC.

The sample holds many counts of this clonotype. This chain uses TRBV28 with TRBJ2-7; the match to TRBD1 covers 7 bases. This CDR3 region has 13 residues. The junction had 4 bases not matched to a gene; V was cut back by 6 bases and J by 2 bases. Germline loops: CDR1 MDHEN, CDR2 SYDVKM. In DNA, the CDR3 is TGTGCCAGCAGCCCGGGACAGACCTACGAGCAGTACTTC. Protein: CASSPGQTYEQYF.

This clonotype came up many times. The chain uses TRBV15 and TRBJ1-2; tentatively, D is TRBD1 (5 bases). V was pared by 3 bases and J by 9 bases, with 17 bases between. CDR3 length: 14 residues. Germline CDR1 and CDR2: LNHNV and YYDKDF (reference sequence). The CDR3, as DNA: TGTGCCACCAGCAGGTCAGATAGCGAGGGGAGCTACACCTTC. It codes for CATSRSDSEGSYTF.

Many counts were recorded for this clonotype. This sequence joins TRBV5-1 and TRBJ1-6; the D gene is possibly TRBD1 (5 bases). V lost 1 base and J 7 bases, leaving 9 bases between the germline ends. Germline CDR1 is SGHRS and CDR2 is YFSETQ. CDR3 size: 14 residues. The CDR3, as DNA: TGCGCCAGCAGCTTGATCGACAGCAATTCACCCCTCCACTTT. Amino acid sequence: CASSLIDSNSPLHF.

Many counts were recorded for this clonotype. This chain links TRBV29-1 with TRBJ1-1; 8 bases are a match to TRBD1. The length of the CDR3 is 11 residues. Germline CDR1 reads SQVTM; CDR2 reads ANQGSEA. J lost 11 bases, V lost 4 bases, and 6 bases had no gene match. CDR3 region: CSVVQGAWAFF. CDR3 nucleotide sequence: TGCAGCGTTGTTCAGGGGGCCTGGGCTTTCTTT.

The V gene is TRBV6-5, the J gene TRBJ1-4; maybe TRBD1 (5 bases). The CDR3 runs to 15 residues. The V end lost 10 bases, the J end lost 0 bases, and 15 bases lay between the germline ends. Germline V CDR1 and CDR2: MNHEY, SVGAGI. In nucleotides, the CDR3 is TGTGCCACCAGGGCCCAGGCAGCAACTAATGAAAAACTGTTTTTT. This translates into CATRAQAATNEKLFF.

This chain's CDR3 is CASSLVEGARAFF. CDR3 DNA: TGCGCCAGCAGCTTGGTCGAGGGGGCGAGAGCTTTCTTT. The chain couples TRBV5-1 to TRBJ1-1; TRBD1 matches at 7 bases. V dropped 0 bases and J dropped 10; count of bases not matched to a gene: 6. CDR1 SGHRS and CDR2 YFSETQ come from the germline V gene. This CDR3 comprises 13 residues.

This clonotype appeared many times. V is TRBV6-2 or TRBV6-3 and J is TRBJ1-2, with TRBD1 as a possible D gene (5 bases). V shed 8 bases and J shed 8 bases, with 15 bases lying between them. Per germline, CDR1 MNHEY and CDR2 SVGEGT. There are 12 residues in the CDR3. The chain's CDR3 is CASRIGTRGYTF. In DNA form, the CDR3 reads TGTGCCAGCCGCATTGGGACCCGGGGCTACACCTTC.

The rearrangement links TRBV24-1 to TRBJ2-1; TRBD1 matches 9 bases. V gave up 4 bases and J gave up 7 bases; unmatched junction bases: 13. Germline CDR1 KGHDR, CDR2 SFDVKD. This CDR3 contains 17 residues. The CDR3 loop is CATSEGPGQGLMNEQFF. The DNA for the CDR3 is TGTGCCACCAGTGAAGGTCCGGGACAGGGTTTAATGAATGAGCAGTTCTTC.